The present entry profiles one TCR beta chain with its context. The authors' processing: Nucleated cell number was recorded as an estimate derived from reference gene primer amplification. Using immunoSEQ multiplex PCR, the repertoire was profiled, and TCRdb retains in-frame clones only, with some absent. V, J and clone size were drawn from that table, and D and trimming were deduced from the DNA. The sample lists fewer than 250,000 clones, 80% to 90% seen once, with 3.5% to 4.5% in the top ten. This sample stems from a study of blood T cell repertoires in COVID-19. V was pared by 0 bases and J by 8 bases, with 10 bases of the junction left unmatched. There are 16 residues in the CDR3. Germline V gene lookup returns CDR1 SNHLY and CDR2 FYNNEI.

This sequence joins TRBV2 and TRBJ1-2; 9 nucleotides agree with TRBD1. Sequenced sample: peripheral blood. The clonotype comes from a man aged 50-59 years with acute or convalescent COVID-19. CDR3 region: CASSEADRDRVGGYTF. The CDR3 nucleotides read TGTGCCAGCAGTGAAGCGGACCGGGACAGGGTCGGGGGCTACACCTTC.